This entry features one T cell receptor (beta chain) sequence. Its target is unknown. The table came from immunoSEQ multiplex PCR; TCRdb's copy has only in-frame clones and leaves some out. Of 95,000 to 120,000 clones listed, around 90% were seen once; the top ten hold under 0.8%. This specimen belongs to a study of a mutant IDH1 vaccine in newly diagnosed glioma. At the level of the study: Eight vaccinations were given in weeks 1, 3, 5, 7, 11, 15, 19 and 23.

Time point indicated: week 11, during vaccination. Topical imiquimod accompanied each vaccine dose, which consisted of 300 ug of mutant IDH1 20-mer peptide. This CDR3 is built from 10 residues. V was cut by 8 bases and J by 5 bases, with 7 bases left in between. CDR1 is SGHTA, CDR2 FQGNSA, per germline. The clonotype comes from a woman aged 45-60 years with glioma. This sequence joins TRBV7-2 and TRBJ2-7; the D is unclear. The specimen comprised PBMCs, sampled from a glioma patient whose treatment included an IDH1 peptide vaccine. The CDR3 DNA sequence: TGTGCCAGCGGTTTAAACGAGCAGTACTTC. This gives the protein CASGLNEQYF.